This TCR beta chain was documented in a study of radiotherapy plus CTLA-4 blockade in lung cancer. Trimming pared 2 bases from V and 0 bases from J, leaving 8 bases between. The CDR3 covers 16 residues. Per germline, CDR1 MNHNY and CDR2 SVGAGI (reference sequence). Clones were sequenced by immunoSEQ multiplex PCR, and TCRdb holds only the in-frame ones, with some missing. Altogether about 90,000 clones are present, over 80% being singletons, with the ten largest covering approximately 15%. There are a few counts of this clone. Its antigen is still unknown. Study outcomes and limitations: Reports identified early blood T cell clone dynamics, with interferon-beta, as the best response predictor.

The chain links TRBV6-6 to TRBJ2-6; D is unclear. The sequenced sample was peripheral blood, obtained from a patient treated with radiotherapy plus ipilimumab. The clonotype originates from a human donor with non-small cell lung cancer that progressed on radiotherapy plus ipilimumab. The CDR3 is CASSYRVGSGANVLTF. CDR3 DNA: TGTGCCAGCAGTTACAGGGTAGGCTCTGGGGCCAACGTCCTGACTTTC.